Reported below is one T cell receptor beta chain. Its antigen is undetermined. Looked up from germline, CDR1 is SGDLS and CDR2 is YYNGEE. This CDR3 has 20 amino acids. V shed 4 bases, J shed 0 bases, and the junction held 17 bases outside the gene matches. The record originates from a study of Graves' ophthalmopathy and Graves' hyperthyroidism. Findings of the study overall: Blood also contained most of the expanded thyroid clonotypes above 0.001 frequency. Its predictions of ophthalmopathy progression gave the model 55% to 71% sensitivity and 72% to 85% specificity.

Amplified material comprised TCR beta CDR3 regions derived from RNA transcripts. First-round RT-PCR employed HTBI primers, with a second-round multiplex PCR after it. TCRdb itself ran the multiplex PCR reads through MiXCR, one entry per CDR3 protein. Among 500,000 to 700,000 distinct CDR3 sequences listed, roughly 40% were seen once. Exclusion covered patients with other autoimmune diseases or uncontrolled infections (as well as pregnancy or lactation). The sample consisted of peripheral blood or thyroid tissue (not recorded which). This receptor was identified in an adult man with Graves' hyperthyroidism. V and J are TRBV9 and TRBJ1-3; 9 bases line up with TRBD1. This CDR3 reads CASSRPGQGSRTGSGNTIYF. The CDR3 DNA reads as TGTGCCAGCAGCCGACCGGGACAGGGAAGCCGGACGGGCTCTGGAAACACCATATATTTT.